This T cell receptor beta chain was identified in a study of blood T cell repertoires in COVID-19. Germline V gives CDR1 MNHNY, CDR2 SVGAGI (reference sequence). Trimming shortened V by 5 bases and J by 5 bases, and 12 bases separated the two germline ends. This CDR3 comprises 14 residues. TCRdb's copy holds only in-frame clones and misses some; the assay was immunoSEQ multiplex PCR. The sample has roughly 700,000 clones, more than 80% seen once. The chain combines TRBV6-6 with TRBJ1-4; TRBD1 is a possible D gene (6 bases). The TCR was taken from a woman aged 18-30 years with acute or convalescent COVID-19. Sequencing used peripheral blood. The CDR3 protein is CASSKGEGNEKLFF. In DNA, the CDR3 is TGTGCCAGCAGTAAGGGGGAAGGGAATGAAAAACTGTTTTTT.